The 21 T cell receptor delta chains below come from one sample, sequenced in a study of gamma-delta chains in newborns, infants, children. TCRdb re-called the reads using CATT. This sample carries around 12,000 delta-chain clones, around 3.5% of them seen once, and the ten largest clones take about 8.1%. The sequencing sample was made of blood. These receptors came from a child who was a newborn, infant or young child, either healthy, febrile or measles-vaccinated (not recorded which).

This clone was seen only a few times. The chain combines TRDV1 with TRDJ1; TRDD2 aligns across 8 bases. The germline gives CDR1 TSWWSYY, CDR2 QGS. This CDR3 spans 22 amino acids. V gave up 3 bases and J gave up 0 bases; unmatched junction bases: 24. The CDR3 protein is CALGETSYRGYTSRRYTDKLIF. In nucleotides, the CDR3 is TGTGCTCTTGGGGAGACTTCCTACAGGGGCTATACCTCGCGGCGGTACACCGATAAACTCATCTTT.

Comment on this clone: Distinct nucleotide sequences in the sample also encode this CDR3. This sequence joins TRDV1 and TRDJ1; 10 nucleotides align to TRDD3. V shed 7 bases, J shed 0 bases, and the junction held 17 bases outside the gene matches. Germline V CDR1 and CDR2: TSWWSYY, QGS. This CDR3 is 19 amino acids long. As DNA, the CDR3 is TGTGCTCTTGTCCCCCTCCAGTACTGGGGGATCCCGTACACCGATAAACTCATCTTT. This translates into CALVPLQYWGIPYTDKLIF.

With respect to this clone: A read error may be the cause here, since a much bigger clone is one base away. The chain carries TRDV2 and TRDJ1; tentatively, D is TRDD3 (6 bases). The CDR3 is 19 residues long. CDR1 GEAIGNYY and CDR2 EKD come from the germline V gene. DNA for the CDR3: TGTGCCTGTGACACCGTGGCTCTACGTGATGGGGGGTACACCGATAGACTCATCTTT. Translating gives CACDTVALRDGGYTDRLIF.

The sample holds a few counts of this clone. The gene calls are TRDV1 and TRDJ1, with 9 bases fitting TRDD3. V was pared by 0 bases and J by 3 bases, with 29 bases of the junction left unmatched. The CDR3 sequence is 24 residues long. Germline-derived CDR1 and CDR2 are TSWWSYY and QGS. The CDR3 spells CALGELASPIPGIRFRSWADKLIF. CDR3 nucleotide sequence: TGTGCTCTTGGGGAACTTGCCTCCCCCATCCCGGGGATACGTTTCAGGTCGTGGGCCGATAAACTCATCTTT.

V is TRDV2 and J is TRDJ1, with 11 bases aligning to TRDD3. Germline V gives CDR1 GEAIGNYY, CDR2 EKD. V was clipped by 1 base and J by 0 bases; unmatched bases: 6. The CDR3 loop spans 17 amino acids. The CDR3 here is CACDTLLGDMYTDKLIF. DNA for the CDR3: TGTGCCTGTGACACACTACTGGGGGATATGTACACCGATAAACTCATCTTT.

This clone was seen only a few times. This sequence joins TRDV1 and TRDJ2; a weak D match, TRDD3 (6 bases). The CDR3 runs 28 residues. Per germline, CDR1 TSWWSYY and CDR2 QGS. V lost 2 bases to trimming and J lost 0 bases, with 46 bases between them. CDR3 region: CALGEGSELTYVWRGTQNAPPLTAQLFF. CDR3 DNA: TGTGCTCTTGGGGAAGGCTCGGAGTTGACCTATGTGTGGAGGGGGACACAAAATGCCCCTCCTTTGACAGCACAACTCTTCTTT.

This clone appeared a few times. The rearrangement links TRDV3 to TRDJ1; the D call may be TRDD2 or TRDD3 (7 bases each). The V end lost 0 bases, the J end lost 1 base, and 30 bases lay between the germline ends. The germline CDR1 and CDR2 sequences are TVYSNPD and GDNSRS (reference sequence). CDR3 length equals 20 residues. The CDR3 spells CAFSTAHLPEGYFGTDKLIF. The CDR3, as DNA: TGTGCCTTTAGCACCGCCCACCTTCCTGAGGGATACTTCGGCACCGATAAACTCATCTTT.

This clone was observed a few times. Other nucleotide sequences from this sample produce the same CDR3. The rearrangement uses TRDV1 and TRDJ1; 10 bases are a match to TRDD3. The germline V gene encodes CDR1 TSWWSYY and CDR2 QGS. This CDR3 has 19 amino acids. V was clipped by 9 bases and J by 7 bases; unmatched bases: 26. CDR3 DNA sequence: TGTGCTCTCCTCGGTTCTCATCATGGGCTGGGGGATAGCGTCGGTAAACTCATCTTT. It yields the protein CALLGSHHGLGDSVGKLIF.

This clone is labeled medium-sized. The genes are TRDV1 and TRDJ1, with TRDD3 identical over 12 bases. Trimming cost V 1 base and J 3 bases; bases outside gene matches: 3. The CDR3 contains 16 residues. In germline, CDR1 is TSWWSYY, CDR2 QGS. CDR3 protein: CALGEPTGGYPDKLIF. In DNA, the CDR3 is TGTGCTCTTGGGGAACCTACTGGGGGATACCCCGATAAACTCATCTTT.

The V gene is TRDV1, the J gene TRDJ2; D is uncertain. The V gene's germline CDR1 is TSWWSYY and CDR2 QGS. The CDR3 runs 14 residues. Between the trimmed V and J ends, which lost 4 bases and 7 bases, there was a span of 13 bases. CDR3 nucleotide sequence: TGTGCTCTTGGGGCAGGCCTTTTCAAAGCACAACTCTTCTTT. Encoded protein: CALGAGLFKAQLFF.

As concerns this clone: A far more abundant clone sits one base away, making this likely a read error. The chain couples TRDV2 to TRDJ1; 10 nucleotides agree with TRDD3. The V and J ends lost 5 bases and 2 bases, in that order; junction bases with no gene match: 4. The CDR3 length is 14 residues. CDR1 is GEAIGNYY, CDR2 EKD, per germline. CDR3 in amino acids: CACGILGDTDKLIF. The CDR3 nucleotides are TGTGCCTGTGGCATACTGGGGGATACCGATAAACTCATCTTT.

This clone appeared a few times. The rearrangement uses TRDV2 and TRDJ1; 7 bases line up with TRDD3. CDR3 length: 18 amino acids. V lost 9 bases and J lost 8; bases outside the gene matches: 29. Germline lookup yields CDR1 GEAIGNYY and CDR2 EKD. This chain's CDR3 is CAERTLGTGDPRREKLIF. Written as DNA, the CDR3 is TGTGCCGAACGTACCCTCGGGACTGGGGACCCACGTAGGGAGAAACTCATCTTT.

In DNA, the CDR3 is TGTGCTCTTGGGGATCGTACTACGGGCTTGCTGGGGGAGGCCGATAAACTCATCTTT. The encoded protein is CALGDRTTGLLGEADKLIF. V and J are TRDV1 and TRDJ1, with 8 positions matching TRDD3. CDR1 TSWWSYY and CDR2 QGS come from the germline V gene. The CDR3 is 19 amino acids. V lost 3 bases to trimming and J lost 3 bases; unmatched junction nucleotides: 18.

This chain uses TRDV1 with TRDJ1; TRDD3 might be the D (6 bases). The CDR3 contains 18 residues. Per germline, CDR1 TSWWSYY and CDR2 QGS. Trimming removed 5 bases at V and 5 bases at J, with 27 bases between. CDR3 amino acids: CALGNGPTSVGIADKLIF. In DNA, the CDR3 is TGTGCTCTTGGGAATGGTCCCACCAGCGTGGGGATCGCGGATAAACTCATCTTT.

This clone has only a few counts. V and J are TRDV1 and TRDJ1; TRDD3 is a possible D gene (5 bases). Germline CDR1 and CDR2: TSWWSYY and QGS. This CDR3 contains 15 residues. Between the trimmed V and J ends, which lost 4 bases and 2 bases, there was a span of 14 bases. The DNA for the CDR3 is TGTGCTCTTGGGGTCCCCACCATGGGGACCGATAAACTCATCTTT. Translation gives CALGVPTMGTDKLIF.

This clone was seen a handful of times. The chain recombines TRDV1 with TRDJ1; D not resolved. This CDR3 has 14 amino acids. Trimming took off 3 bases at V and 7 bases at J, with 15 bases between the two ends. Germline V gene sequence: CDR1 TSWWSYY, CDR2 QGS. Here the CDR3 DNA reads TGTGCTCTTGGGGACCTAAAGCGGAACCGTAAACTCATCTTT. Its translation: CALGDLKRNRKLIF.

This clone showed up just a few times. The protein TCRdb gives is from a much larger clone and does not agree with this DNA's translation at residue 15, likely a read error; the protein shown here comes from the DNA. The chain employs TRDV2 and TRDJ1, with D uncertain. This CDR3 spans 17 amino acids. The germline gives CDR1 GEAIGNYY, CDR2 EKD. This CDR3 reads CACDTVGVVLGTDKPIF. CDR3 DNA: TGTGCCTGTGACACCGTCGGGGTAGTACTCGGGACCGATAAACCCATCTTT.

This clone was found a few times. The rearrangement links TRDV2 to TRDJ2; 13 nucleotides match TRDD3. Germline V gene data show CDR1 as GEAIGNYY and CDR2 as EKD. V lost 0 bases and J lost 0; bases outside the gene matches: 3. The CDR3 contains 18 residues. CDR3 protein: CACDTVTGGYALTAQLFF. CDR3 coding DNA: TGTGCCTGTGACACCGTTACTGGGGGATACGCTTTGACAGCACAACTCTTCTTT.

Note on this clone: The junction shows a germline mismatch at one end, possibly a read error. J is TRDJ2 and V is TRDV2, with 7 bases lining up with TRDD3. This CDR3 is built from 17 residues. The germline gives CDR1 GEAIGNYY, CDR2 EKD. CDR3 residues: CACDTVGIEVGSAQPFF. The CDR3 DNA follows: TGTGCCTGTGACACCGTGGGGATAGAGGTCGGCTCAGCACAACCCTTCTTT.

Only a few counts were recorded for this clone. Possible read error: a much larger clone is one base away. This sample also contains other DNA sequences that code for the same CDR3. The chain carries TRDV2 and TRDJ1; weak D call: TRDD3 (5 bases). Germline loops: CDR1 GEAIGNYY, CDR2 EKD. The CDR3 extends over 14 amino acids. The CDR3 sequence: CACDTVGGTDKLIF. In nucleotides, the CDR3 is TGTGCCTGTGACACCGTCGGGGGCACCGATAAACTCATCTTC.

This clone was found a few times. A much larger clone is a single base away; this may be a read error. Other DNA sequences in the same sample also yield this CDR3. V gene TRAV29/DV5 combines with J gene TRDJ1; D is possibly TRDD3 (6 bases). CDR1 and CDR2 from the germline V gene are NSMFDY and ISSIKDK. V lost 1 base to trimming and J lost 3 bases, with 16 bases between them. This CDR3 comprises 15 residues. The CDR3 bases are TGTGCAGCAAGCTCCGCTGCTGGGGACCCCGATAAACTCATCTTT. Its protein is CAASSAAGDPDKLIF.